The T cell receptor (beta chain) under discussion was sequenced for a study of cytomegalovirus exposure and HLA in healthy donors (dated by TCRdb to between 2016 and 2019). Some background on the complete study: An earlier analysis of several hundred of the donors reported more than 250 Gb of sequence data and 117 million unique TCR beta sequences from around 200 million T cells. Approximately 300 gigabases of sequencing data and approximately 80 million unique TCR sequences were included in an early release covering under 650 HLA-typed donors. Among the approximately 400 genotyped donors, around 81% belonged to the genetic ancestry cluster associated with self-reported Caucasian donors. The study aimed to test whether signatures of past pathogen exposure could be identified by cataloging public T cell receptors. The T cell repertoires of under 700 subjects were profiled by immunosequencing and related to cytomegalovirus serostatus. A separate validation cohort of 100 to 150 different subjects was used in addition to the roughly 700-subject first cohort. To predict cytomegalovirus infection status, the study combined high-throughput TCR immunosequencing, statistical association of individual TCRs with disease status, and machine learning. To study patterns of TCR occurrence, a later analysis re-analyzed previously published TCR beta repertoires from hundreds of donors and added high-resolution HLA genotyping. In the later analysis, no new phenotypic data were used to find candidate immune exposures; instead, reliance was placed on TCR beta sequences and their occurrence across donors. An earlier analysis of 587 of the donors used high-throughput TCR beta sequencing to judge whether each TCR beta V gene segment behaved as functional or pseudogenic. Alongside the repertoire data, information on donor age, sex, ethnicity and CMV serostatus was compiled. In a later genetic analysis, genome-wide SNP genotypes for about 55% of the roughly 700 donors were used, and that subset was treated as a discovery cohort. All discovery cohort repertoires had been generated using a single sequencing platform. HLA typing covered class I and class II loci at four-digit resolution. Typing coverage varied by locus: 629-630 donors for A, B, C, DRB1 and DQB1; roughly 510 for DQA1; about 570 for DPA1; under 490 for DPB1. Because of strong linkage in the cohort, roughly five DR-DQ haplotypes were treated as single units for association and clustering. On average, roughly 200,000 unique TCR beta nucleotide sequences were sequenced per donor among 300 to 500 genotyped donors of the cohort, with roughly 18% of those sequences being non-productive. Broad study findings and their caveats: Seventeen rarely observed V segments, including chromosome 9 orphons, were excluded from the earlier analysis of several hundred of the donors because counts were too low. Across donors, most TCR sequences were observed very rarely, whereas some public TCRs were present in many individuals. A later analysis found that most CMV-associated TCR beta chains appeared HLA-restricted, with HLA associations seemingly driven largely by CMV exposure. Correlated functional status among segregating V segments might reflect linkage disequilibrium, but an unknown experimental factor could not be ruled out. In this cohort, only TCR beta chains were sequenced, and detectable features were limited by the absence of alpha or paired-chain data. A later analysis associated 16,951 TCR beta sequences with specific HLA alleles at a false discovery rate of 0.05. In both the original and validation cohorts, the classifier was reported to diagnose cytomegalovirus status with high specificity and sensitivity. In a later analysis, the rate of TCR association differed among HLA loci, with DRB1 alleles having the most associated TCRs and HLA-C alleles having the fewest. The study gave a list of 150 to 200 TCR beta chains associated with cytomegalovirus. A further reported finding was that TCR beta sequences accurately predicted the HLA-A and HLA-B alleles for most subjects in the first cohort. Assigning TCR associations to individual alleles was difficult when HLA alleles, especially DR and DQ, strongly co-occurred. In an earlier analysis of about 550 of the donors, most TCR beta V segments were observed in productive rearrangements about 87% or about 30% of the time, broadly matching IMGT annotations. It was suggested by the authors that the approach could potentially be generalized to other disease states and immunological phenotypes. Compared with equally common non-associated chains, HLA-associated TCR beta chains in a later analysis were more clonally expanded and had lower generation probabilities. V-gene and J-gene trimming of TCR beta chains was associated with a missense DCLRE1C variant in a later genetic analysis, and the association was replicated in an independent cohort. A later genetic analysis reported fewer N-insertions in productive TCRs among donors in an Asian-associated ancestry cluster than the roughly 640-donor mean. A few of the identified cytomegalovirus-associated TCR beta chains were confirmed in vitro to be specific for cytomegalovirus antigens. A later analysis reported that several top co-occurrence clusters appeared linked to parvovirus B19, influenza, CMV and Epstein-Barr virus. The only immune exposure information available for the cohort was CMV serostatus. Because HLA typing was missing for some donors at each locus, association tests included only the typed subset. A cluster of highly shared sequence variants was judged likely to be a technical artifact of the sequencing pipeline. Sequencing depth was assumed to be roughly uniform across donors in the presence/absence analyses, though that assumption may not hold.

The cohort comprised 670 or so healthy bone marrow donors. At the time of sampling, all cohort members were nominally healthy, though unrecorded immune exposures were likely present. The donor was CMV seronegative and was included in the group of under 450 seronegative cohort members. Every donor gave a peripheral blood sample, and the peripheral blood mononuclear cells from that sample were used for TCR beta sequencing. The Qiagen DNeasy Blood Extraction Kit was used to extract genomic DNA from the blood cell samples. Libraries were prepared through the immunoSEQ multiplex PCR assay. For the multiplex PCR, a mixture combining 60 forward primers for TCR Vbeta segments and 13 reverse primers for TCR Jbeta segments was used. Amplification of the CDR3 region of rearranged TCR beta genes was performed with a multiplex PCR assay on genomic DNA. On the Illumina HiSeq System, the amplified TCR beta libraries were sequenced as 87-base-pair reads. In the original analysis: In a later analysis, roughly 80 million unique TCR beta chains were counted across the 650 to 700 repertoires, and approximately 9.9 million of these chains were shared by at least two donors. To remove PCR and sequencing errors, raw reads were error-corrected and collapsed into unique sequences using a nearest-neighbor algorithm that merged closely related sequences. CDR3 sequences were aligned to IMGT reference sequences to assign V, D and J gene segments. For a sequence to be retained, a match of at least six nucleotides was required to both a V gene segment and a J gene segment. A rearrangement was called productive if the CDR3 had no stop codons and remained in frame with V and J, and every other rearrangement was called non-productive. CDR3 was defined by IMGT convention, running from the second conserved V-encoded cysteine to the conserved J-encoded phenylalanine. The earlier analysis of about 560 of the donors excluded any sequence lacking an unambiguous match to a single V gene segment. An earlier analysis of a few hundred of the donors called V segments functional above 56.7% productive rearrangements and segregating when the between-donor standard deviation exceeded 5%. To diagnose cytomegalovirus status from the catalog of TCR beta chain sequences, a statistical classification framework was built. In a later analysis, TCR nucleotide sequences were compared against IMGT/GENE-DB human TR gene sequences so that V and J genes could be assigned. Using the TCRdist pipeline, a later analysis assigned CDR3 sequences along with most-parsimonious VDJ recombination scenarios. A later analysis defined each TCR beta chain by its CDR3 amino acid sequence plus V-gene family, and excluded reads lacking a unique V-gene family. In a later analysis, approximately 640 highly shared, low-generation-probability nucleotide sequences were removed to address suspected cross-contamination and a sequencing artifact. In a later analysis, a clonal expansion index was calculated for each public chain from normalized within-repertoire ranks of inferred template counts. Generation probabilities in a later analysis came from a VDJ recombination model fitted to out-of-frame rearrangements, and those results were checked against IGoR. In a later analysis, TCR-TCR, TCR-HLA and TCR-CMV co-occurrence was scored with hypergeometric tests, and a repertoire-size bias correction was applied to TCR pairs. A later analysis estimated false discovery rates by permuting HLA or CMV assignments 20 times. A later analysis grouped co-occurring TCRs with DBSCAN, adding TCRdist sequence similarity when clustering within HLA-allele-positive subsets. Co-occurrence clustering excluded repertoires with fewer than 30,000 or more than 120,000 public chains, plus five with anomalous nucleotide sharing. The clones in this table, taken by TCRdb from immuneACCESS, are in-frame only. Not every clone is retained; where verified, under half of the shortfall comes from an unresolved V gene, and the cause of the rest is unknown. V, J and clone size reflect that table, while D and trimming were determined from the DNA. This sample holds about 200,000 clones; over 60% were observed only once. The top ten constitute 15% to 19% of the sample.

In regard to this clone: No cognate antigen has been identified for it. No base qualities exist here, and no much larger clone lies one base off it.

The specimen sequenced was PBMCs. This TCR was sampled from a man aged 40-55 years in good health and CMV-seronegative.

The nucleotide sequence reads as follows: TGTGCCAGTAGTCCGGACAGGGGCACCTACGAGCAGTACTTC. It specifies CASSPDRGTYEQYF. The chain joins TRBV19 to TRBJ2-7; the central 9 bases match TRBD1. V has 5 bases trimmed and J has 2 bases trimmed; junction bases matching no gene number 4. According to the germline V gene (reference sequence), CDR1 reads LNHDA and CDR2 reads SQIVND. The CDR3 sequence holds 14 residues, the cysteine and phenylalanine included. Only the CDR3 portion is preserved as DNA: 42 bases, with reading frame beginning at the first base.